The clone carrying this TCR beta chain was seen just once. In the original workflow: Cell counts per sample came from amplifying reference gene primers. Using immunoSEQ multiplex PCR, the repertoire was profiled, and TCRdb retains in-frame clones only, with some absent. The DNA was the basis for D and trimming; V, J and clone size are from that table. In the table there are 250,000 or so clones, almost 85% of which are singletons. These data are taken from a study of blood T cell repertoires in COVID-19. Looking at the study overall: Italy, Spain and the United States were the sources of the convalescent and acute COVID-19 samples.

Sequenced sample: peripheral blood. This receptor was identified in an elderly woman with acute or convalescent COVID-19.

CDR3 in amino acids: CATGGYEKLFF. The CDR3 DNA sequence: TGTGCCACGGGGGGATATGAAAAACTGTTTTTT. This chain links TRBV25-1 with TRBJ1-4; TRBD1 is a possible D gene (5 bases). This CDR3 has 11 amino acids. CDR1 and CDR2 from the germline V gene are MGHDK and SYGVNS. V was shortened by 10 bases and J by 6 bases, with 9 bases between the two germline ends.